A single sample is the source of the 9 T cell receptor beta chains below, sequenced in a study of T cell responses to AZD1222 COVID-19 vaccine. Here immunoSEQ multiplex PCR was the method, and the copy in TCRdb shows in-frame clones only, minus some. The sample holds over 130,000 clones; 90% to 95% are singletons and the top ten take 4.5% to 5.5%. The source was peripheral blood, collected on day 0 of AZD1222 vaccination. Receptors were obtained from an adult in good health.

This chain uses TRBV7-8 with TRBJ1-2; 7 bases are a match to TRBD1. This CDR3 contains 15 residues. Unmatched junction bases numbered 8, after V lost 2 bases and J lost 5 bases. Germline CDR1 SGHVS, CDR2 FQNEAQ. The CDR3 loop is CASSLRQGVGYGYTF. The CDR3 DNA reads as TGTGCCAGCAGCTTACGGCAGGGGGTAGGGTATGGCTACACCTTC.

CDR3 sequence reads: CASSVVPEPTEAFF. The CDR3 coding sequence is TGTGCCAGCAGCGTAGTACCGGAACCCACCGAAGCTTTCTTT. This chain links TRBV9 with TRBJ1-1; no clear D gene. This CDR3 comprises 14 residues. The V gene lost 0 bases and the J gene lost 8 bases, with 14 bases spanning the gap. The germline V gene has CDR1 SGDLS and CDR2 YYNGEE.

J is TRBJ1-1 and V is TRBV4-2; a possible D gene is TRBD1 (5 bases). Germline loops: CDR1 LGHNA, CDR2 YNFKEQ. The CDR3 spans 17 residues. V lost 3 bases and J 2 bases, leaving 19 bases between the germline ends. CDR3 loop: CASSHHWGDWGNTEAFF. As DNA, the CDR3 is TGTGCCAGCAGCCACCATTGGGGGGACTGGGGAAACACTGAAGCTTTCTTT.

V and J are TRBV12-5 and TRBJ2-2, with 8 bases that match TRBD2. After removal of 8 bases from V and 3 bases from J, the junction contained 5 bases not matched to a gene. The CDR3 is made up of 14 amino acids. The germline gives CDR1 LGHNT, CDR2 FRNRAP. The CDR3 here is CASRRREDTGELFF. CDR3 nucleotide sequence: TGTGCTAGTAGGCGGCGGGAGGACACCGGGGAGCTGTTTTTT. The whole variable domain, remainder taken from reference TRBV12-5 and TRBJ2-2, is DARVTQTPRHKVTEMGQEVTMRCQPILGHNTVFWYRQTMMQGLELLAYFRNRAPLDDSGMPKDRFSAEMPDATLATLKIQPSEPRDSAVYFCASRRREDTGELFFGEGSRLTVL.

The gene calls are TRBV6-6 and TRBJ2-7, with TRBD2 matching 14 bases. Germline V gene sequence: CDR1 MNHNY, CDR2 SVGAGI (reference sequence). Trimming took 5 bases from V and 6 from J; bases not matched to a gene: 3. The CDR3 is 14 residues long. DNA of the CDR3: TGTGCCAGCAGTAGGACTAGCGGGGGGCTCGAGCAGTACTTC. Its protein product is CASSRTSGGLEQYF.

This clone was detected only once. This chain joins TRBV7-8 and TRBJ2-7, with 7 bases lining up with TRBD2. The length of the CDR3 is 12 residues. V trimming: 5 bases; J trimming: 4 bases; junction bases outside the gene matches: 2. Germline V CDR1 and CDR2: SGHVS, FQNEAQ. The CDR3 is CASSPLAYEQYF. CDR3 nucleotides: TGTGCCAGCAGCCCACTAGCGTACGAGCAGTACTTC. The variable domain in full, completed from reference TRBV7-8 and TRBJ2-7, reads GAGVSQSPRYKVAKRGQDVALRCDPISGHVSLFWYQQALGQGPEFLTYFQNEAQLDKSGLPSDRFFAERPEGSVSTLKIQRTQQEDSAVYLCASSPLAYEQYFGPGTRLTVT.

The chain links TRBV12-3 or TRBV12-4 to TRBJ2-2; TRBD2 agrees at 9 bases. The ends lost 8 bases at V and 9 bases at J; junction bases unmatched: 7. The CDR3 sequence is 13 residues long. CDR3 nucleotides: TGTGCCAGCGCAGGTAGCGGGGGCCGGGAGCTGTTTTTT. It translates to CASAGSGGRELFF.

The genes are TRBV9 and TRBJ2-7; 8 bases are shared with TRBD2. Germline values: CDR1 SGDLS, CDR2 YYNGEE. This CDR3 is 15 amino acids long. Trimming removed 0 bases from V and 4 bases from J; junction bases left unmatched: 6. CDR3 residues: CASSVGNSGGYEQYF. Here the CDR3 DNA reads TGTGCCAGCAGCGTAGGTAACAGCGGGGGATACGAGCAGTACTTC.

The CDR3 is CASSLGLAGAETQYF. The DNA for the CDR3 is TGTGCCAGCTCCCTGGGACTAGCGGGAGCAGAGACCCAGTACTTC. The V and J genes are TRBV18 and TRBJ2-5, with TRBD2 matching 14 bases. The trim removed 6 bases at V and 4 bases at J, leaving 4 bases unmatched. Germline values: CDR1 KGHSH, CDR2 LQKENI. This CDR3 is built from 15 residues.